This T cell receptor beta chain emerged from a study of shared clonotypes between healthy human individuals. The CDR3 covers 14 residues. Germline V lookup: CDR1 KGHSH, CDR2 LQKENI. V dropped 4 bases and J dropped 4; count of bases not matched to a gene: 4. TCRdb's table, derived via immunoSEQ multiplex PCR, lists solely in-frame clones and lacks some. The table includes some 2,400,000 clones, around 95% detected once. Only a few counts were recorded for this clone. This chain joins TRBV18 and TRBJ2-5, with 9 bases identical to TRBD1. The sequenced material came from naive CD4+ T cells sorted from blood. The sample's subset: CD45RA+ positively selected. This TCR came from a man aged 18 to 29 in good health. CDR3 amino acids: CASSHMDRGETQYF. In DNA, the CDR3 is TGTGCCAGCTCACACATGGACAGGGGAGAGACCCAGTACTTC. The full variable domain, with the rest looked up from reference TRBV18 and TRBJ2-5, is NAGVMQNPRHLVRRRGQEARLRCSPMKGHSHVYWYRQLPEEGLKFMVYLQKENIIDESGMPKERFSAEFPKEGPSILRIQQVVRGDSAAYFCASSHMDRGETQYFGPGTRLLVL.